This T cell receptor beta chain was retrieved from a study of early T cells in non-severe SARS-CoV-2 infection. About the study: Whole-blood bulk RNA, unsorted, was sequenced, and chains were unpaired.

MiXCR, run by TCRdb on the 5' RACE reads, gives a single entry per CDR3 protein. The sample has approximately 77,000 distinct CDR3 sequences; roughly 16% are singletons. CDR3 size: 16 residues. V dropped 2 bases and J dropped 5; count of bases not matched to a gene: 6. In germline, CDR1 is LGHDT, CDR2 YNNKEL (reference sequence). The gene calls are TRBV3-1 and TRBJ1-2, with 12 bases identical to TRBD1. The sequence was collected from an adult who was a healthcare worker with PCR-confirmed SARS-CoV-2 infection or an uninfected control (not recorded which). Sequenced sample: whole blood. The CDR3 bases are TGTGCCAGCAGCCAACGGGGGGACAGGGGGCGGTATGGCTACACCTTC. This translates into CASSQRGDRGRYGYTF.